This T cell receptor (beta chain) was sequenced in a study of shared clonotypes between healthy human individuals. The germline V gene encodes CDR1 LNHDA and CDR2 SQIVND (reference sequence). The CDR3 extends over 15 amino acids. V was pared by 6 bases and J by 1 base, with 13 bases between. Sorted-subset replicate PCR reactions were performed with about 190 ng DNA, corresponding to tens of thousands of T cell genomes. In the original workflow: Filtering was not the same, since immunoSEQ gave junction-only sequences without quality scores. Only in-frame clones appear in the TCRdb table, and some are missing; sequencing was by immunoSEQ multiplex PCR. That table gives V, J and clone size, and the DNA gave D and trimming. The sample has about 92,000 clones; 60% to 75% are singletons. Healthy HIV-negative adults with no recent acute infections or vaccinations were recruited as donors. The table lists this clone with a few counts.

The receptor comes from a man between 25 and 39 years old in good health. The rearrangement uses TRBV19 and TRBJ2-1; D not certain. Specimen: memory CD8+ T cells sorted from blood. Stated subset: CD45RO+ cells pooled with CCR7-negative TemRA cells. CDR3 sequence: CASSITANSYNEQFF. Written as DNA, the CDR3 is TGTGCCAGTAGCATTACAGCAAATTCCTACAATGAGCAGTTCTTC. The whole variable domain, filled in from reference TRBV19 and TRBJ2-1, reads DGGITQSPKYLFRKEGQNVTLSCEQNLNHDAMYWYRQDPGQGLRLIYYSQIVNDFQKGDIAEGYSVSREKKESFPLTVTSAQKNPTAFYLCASSITANSYNEQFFGPGTRLTVL.